This T cell receptor (beta chain) comes out of a study of T cell repertoires in cytomegalovirus infection. The CDR3 is 12 amino acids. Germline assignment: CDR1 MNHNS and CDR2 SASEGT. The V gene lost 2 bases and the J gene lost 4 bases, with 3 bases spanning the gap. Each CDR3 protein is one row after TCRdb ran MiXCR on the reads. The table records around 300,000 distinct CDR3 sequences, 9.5% of them present only once. Broader study findings: Accumulated public TCR beta family frequency recognized individuals carrying CMV together with the relevant HLA.

This clonotype was seen repeatedly, ten times or more. As yet, its antigen is unknown. Sequences were obtained from PBMCs. V and J are TRBV6-1 and TRBJ2-1, with D hard to call. This clonotype was sampled from a human donor in good health (CMV status not recorded). Some clones in this sample may be carry-over from other donors' samples. CDR3 residues: CASSESYNEQFF. Written as DNA, the CDR3 is TGTGCCAGCAGTGAATCATACAATGAGCAGTTCTTC.